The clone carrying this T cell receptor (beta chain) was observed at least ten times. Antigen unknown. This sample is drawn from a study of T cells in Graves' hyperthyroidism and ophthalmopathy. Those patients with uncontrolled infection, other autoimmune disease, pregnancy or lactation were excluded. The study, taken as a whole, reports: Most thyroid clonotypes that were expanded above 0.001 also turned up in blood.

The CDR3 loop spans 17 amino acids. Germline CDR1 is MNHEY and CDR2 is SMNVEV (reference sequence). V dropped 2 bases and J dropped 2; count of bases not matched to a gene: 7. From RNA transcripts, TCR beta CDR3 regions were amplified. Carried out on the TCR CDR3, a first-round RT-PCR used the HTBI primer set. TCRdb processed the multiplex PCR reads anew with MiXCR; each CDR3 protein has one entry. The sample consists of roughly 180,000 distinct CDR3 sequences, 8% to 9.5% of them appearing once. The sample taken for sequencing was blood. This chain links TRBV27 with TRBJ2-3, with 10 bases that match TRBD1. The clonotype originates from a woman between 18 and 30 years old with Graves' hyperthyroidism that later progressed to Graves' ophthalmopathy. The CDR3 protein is CASSLGTGAIYTDTQYF. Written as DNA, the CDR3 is TGTGCCAGCAGTTTAGGGACAGGGGCCATCTACACAGATACGCAGTATTTT.